The text below deals with one T cell receptor (beta chain). Its specific antigen is unknown. No clone much larger than this one lies a single base away; base qualities are absent. These data belong to a study of T cells after yellow fever vaccination (dated by TCRdb to the late 2010s). At the level of the whole study: The SMART-Seq v4 Ultra Low Input RNA kit was used to prepare libraries from fractions with low cell numbers. Blood samples were taken at several timepoints before and after primary and secondary immunization, and bulk PBMC replicates and cell subsets were isolated. Two healthy male donors made up the cohort, one aged 18 to 30 years and the other aged 30 to 39 years. Bulk TCR alpha and beta repertoires were sequenced longitudinally to track T-cell clones before and after primary and booster YFV17D yellow fever vaccination.

TCRdb records Illumina NovaSeq 6000 as the sequencer. TCR cDNA was made using 5'RACE template switching, a step that added a universal primer site and unique molecular identifiers. cDNA synthesis was primed from both the TCR alpha and TCR beta constant segments. Two PCR steps were used to amplify libraries, with sample barcodes and sequencing adapters being added in the second step. Sequencing of libraries was performed on Illumina HiSeq 2500 (2x100 bp) or NovaSeq (2x150 bp). Turning to the authors' computational methods: MIGEC was used to demultiplex reads and collapse the reads into UMI consensus sequences, and MiXCR was used for V(D)J alignment. Vaccine-responding clonotypes were identified with edgeR using replicate PBMC samples, with FDR below 0.01 and a log2 fold change above 5 up to day 15 being required. Each bulk clonotype received a CD4 or CD8 identity based on whether the sequenced CD4 or CD8 repertoire contained that clonotype at higher abundance. TCRdb passed the public sequencing reads through fastp at Q25 and MiXCR, retaining productive beta sequences. Every CDR3 protein is listed once, alongside the most common genes and DNA of its rows. These V and J calls are TCRdb output, not the study's own analysis. The sample yields some 97,000 distinct CDR3 sequences; 5.8% were counted once. Just over 40% of the sample is held by the ten biggest clonotypes.

Broad study findings and their caveats: After the booster, most clones that had expanded after primary vaccination were detected again (around 96% of CD4 and 88% of CD8), suggesting broad maintenance of memory. Computational filtering was needed because FACS-sorted repertoires could contain abundant contaminating clonotypes from the bulk population. A small share of clonotypes was detected in both CD4 and CD8 compartments, with the overlap likely arising from convergent recombination. Only a couple of donors were included in the study, so the extent to which the findings can be generalized is limited. The secondary T-cell response was weaker than the primary response but faster, peaking on day 5 instead of day 15.

Counted from cysteine to phenylalanine, this CDR3 has 16 amino acids. The CDR3 DNA has 48 bases and is translated from base 1. V is reduced by 3 bases and J by 2 bases, leaving a spacing of 15 bases between them. CDR1 and CDR2, per the germline V gene, are LGHNA and YSLEER. What this sample's treatment or condition label stands for: live attenuated yellow fever vaccine strain. PBMCs were isolated from peripheral blood using a standard Ficoll-Paque protocol. Dynabeads CD4 and CD8 positive selection kits were used to isolate the CD4 and CD8 T-cell fractions. RNA was extracted with TriZol from bulk PBMCs, CD4 and CD8 fractions, and dextramer-positive and dextramer-negative fractions.

The sequenced sample was CD8+ T cells sorted from PBMCs, obtained 10 days after the yellow fever booster vaccination. This receptor was taken from a man between 18 and 35 years old who received the YFV17D yellow fever vaccine. The chain is assembled from TRBV4-3 and TRBJ2-3, with the D gene too uncertain to name. This receptor carries the CDR3 CASSQELLGNTDTQYF. The nucleotide sequence is TGCGCCAGCAGCCAGGAACTGCTGGGGAACACAGATACGCAGTATTTT.